The 11 T cell receptor beta chains given below trace back to one sample, sequenced in a study of T cell repertoires in cytomegalovirus infection. TCRdb reprocessed the reads via MiXCR and lists one record per CDR3 protein. Seen here are fewer than 900,000 distinct CDR3 sequences, roughly 28% observed once, and the top ten hold 10% to 15%. What these receptors recognize is not known. This specimen consisted of cultured CD8+ T cells from PBMCs, obtained from culture after CMV antigen stimulation. These receptors all come from a human donor in good health (CMV status not recorded). Some clones in this sample may be carry-over from other donors' samples.

This clonotype was seen only a few times. V gene TRBV4-2 combines with J gene TRBJ2-6; D remains ambiguous. Trimming took 0 bases from V and 0 from J, leaving 6 bases between them. The germline V gene encodes CDR1 LGHNA and CDR2 YNFKEQ. CDR3 length equals 16 residues. CDR3 DNA: TGTGCCAGCAGCCAAGAAAAACACTCTGGGGCCAACGTCCTGACTTTC. Amino acid sequence: CASSQEKHSGANVLTF.

This clonotype was observed a few times. The genes are TRBV11-2 and TRBJ1-1, with a tentative D call TRBD1 (6 bases). The CDR3 consists of 17 residues. V gave up 3 bases and J gave up 1 base, with 18 bases separating them. The germline V gene has CDR1 SGHAT and CDR2 FQNNGV. In DNA form, the CDR3 reads TGTGCCAGCAGCTTTTGGAGGGGGAGATTGGGGAACACTGAAGCTTTCTTT. Protein sequence: CASSFWRGRLGNTEAFF. Full variable domain (outside the CDR3, taken from reference TRBV11-2 and TRBJ1-1): EAGVAQSPRYKIIEKRQSVAFWCNPISGHATLYWYQQILGQGPKLLIQFQNNGVVDDSQLPKDRFSAERLKGVDSTLKIQPAKLEDSAVYLCASSFWRGRLGNTEAFFGQGTRLTVV.

This clonotype appeared a few times. CDR3 loop: CASSNTPVREQYF. CDR3 DNA sequence: TGTGCCAGCAGTAATACCCCCGTCAGGGAGCAGTACTTC. The chain combines TRBV6-5 with TRBJ2-7, with D hard to call. The V end was cut by 5 bases, the J end by 7 bases, with 15 bases between. In germline, CDR1 is MNHEY, CDR2 SVGAGI. The CDR3 is made up of 13 amino acids.

In this sample, this clonotype turned up a few times. This rearrangement joins TRBV9 to TRBJ2-5, with no clear D. V lost 7 bases to trimming and J lost 5 bases, with 9 bases between them. The CDR3 is 11 residues long. Germline CDR1 reads SGDLS; CDR2 reads YYNGEE. CDR3 in amino acids: CASGRWETQYF. CDR3 DNA sequence: TGTGCCAGCGGACGTTGGGAGACCCAGTACTTC. The full variable domain, completed using reference TRBV9 and TRBJ2-5, is DSGVTQTPKHLITATGQRVTLRCSPRSGDLSVYWYQQSLDQGLQFLIQYYNGEERAKGNILERFSAQQFPDLHSELNLSSLELGDSALYFCASGRWETQYFGPGTRLLVL.

At least ten counts were recorded for this clonotype. The V and J genes are TRBV7-9 and TRBJ2-5, with no clear D. Germline V lookup: CDR1 SEHNR, CDR2 FQNEAQ (reference sequence). The CDR3 has 11 amino acids. Deletions cut 5 bases from V and 3 bases from J, with 4 bases between. The CDR3: CASSKKETQYF. For the CDR3, the DNA is TGTGCCAGCAGCAAGAAAGAGACCCAGTACTTC.

This clonotype was observed a handful of times. This chain links TRBV12-3 or TRBV12-4 with TRBJ1-3, with 9 bases matching TRBD1. Trimming at V came to 6 bases and at J to 4 bases, leaving 7 bases not matched to a gene. The CDR3 spans 15 residues. CDR3 nucleotides: TGTGCCAGCAGGTGGACAGGGGCAGAGGGAAACACCATATATTTT. Encoded protein: CASRWTGAEGNTIYF.

The V call is TRBV2, the J call TRBJ2-1; the D gene is possibly TRBD1 (8 bases). V lost 7 bases and J lost 7, with 11 bases in between. The CDR3 has 12 amino acids. Germline V gives CDR1 SNHLY, CDR2 FYNNEI. The CDR3 DNA sequence: TGTGCCAGCATACAGGGGGGGAATGAGCAGTTCTTC. Translating it yields CASIQGGNEQFF.

The chain combines TRBV29-1 with TRBJ1-1; D call uncertain. V was cut by 4 bases and J by 1 base, with 7 bases left in between. The CDR3 runs 12 residues. Germline V lookup: CDR1 SQVTM, CDR2 ANQGSEA. DNA of the CDR3: TGCAGCGTTGTACGGTGGAACACTGAAGCTTTCTTT. Encoded protein: CSVVRWNTEAFF.

This chain's CDR3 is CASRGGLAGSDSYNEQFF. As DNA, the CDR3 is TGTGCCAGCAGGGGGGGGCTAGCGGGCTCTGACTCCTACAATGAGCAGTTCTTC. The chain links TRBV12-3 or TRBV12-4 to TRBJ2-1; TRBD2 aligns across 8 bases. V lost 6 bases and J lost 0; bases outside the gene matches: 13. This CDR3 comprises 18 residues.

The rearrangement joins TRBV7-6 to TRBJ2-5, with 8 bases lining up with TRBD2. The germline V gene encodes CDR1 SGHVS and CDR2 FNYEAQ. The ends lost 1 base at V and 2 bases at J; junction bases unmatched: 6. There are 16 residues in the CDR3. The CDR3 nucleotides read TGTGCCAGCAGCTTAGTGCCCACTAGCGGACAAGAGACCCAGTACTTC. Translated, it gives CASSLVPTSGQETQYF.

The chain recombines TRBV9 with TRBJ2-5, with D possibly matching TRBD2 (6 bases). CDR1 is SGDLS and CDR2 is YYNGEE in the germline V gene. Trimming shortened V by 4 bases and J by 5 bases, and 15 bases separated the two germline ends. The CDR3 runs to 14 residues. CDR3 nucleotides: TGTGCCAGCAGCACCTCGGGAGCGTCGGAGACCCAGTACTTC. Translating it yields CASSTSGASETQYF.